These 5 T cell receptor beta chains were sequenced from one sample in a study of blood T cell repertoires in COVID-19. Profiling relied on immunoSEQ multiplex PCR, and the TCRdb table lists in-frame clones only, not all of them. In the table there are around 260,000 clones, over 65% of which are singletons. Source material: peripheral blood. All receptors come from a man aged 55-75 years who had recovered from COVID-19.

The V gene is TRBV28, the J gene TRBJ2-5, with TRBD2 identical over 11 bases. CDR1 and CDR2 (germline): MDHEN, SYDVKM. With V trimmed by 5 bases and J by 7 bases, 9 bases remained unmatched. The CDR3 has 15 residues. The CDR3 nucleotides are TGTGCCAGCAGTCCTAGCGGGGGGCCCTATGGGACCCAGTACTTC. Protein sequence: CASSPSGGPYGTQYF.

The gene calls are TRBV24-1 and TRBJ2-1; 10 bases agree with TRBD1. The V gene end was trimmed by 4 bases and the J gene end by 7 bases; junction bases not matched to a gene: 9. Germline V gene sequence: CDR1 KGHDR, CDR2 SFDVKD. The CDR3 is made up of 16 amino acids. The CDR3 region is CATSDRDRGLGNEQFF. The CDR3 DNA follows: TGTGCCACCAGTGACCGCGACAGGGGGCTGGGGAATGAGCAGTTCTTC.

This clone has a handful of counts. Written as DNA, the CDR3 is TGTGCCAGCAGTTTTCCGGGACAGAACATCTATGGCTACACCTTC. As protein: CASSFPGQNIYGYTF. The chain couples TRBV28 to TRBJ1-2; 7 bases agree with TRBD1. The CDR3 contains 15 residues. Germline V gene lookup returns CDR1 MDHEN and CDR2 SYDVKM. After removal of 3 bases from V and 4 bases from J, the junction contained 8 bases not matched to a gene.

The CDR3, as DNA: TGTGCCAGTAGTGCACGAACCAGAGGAGATACGCAGTATTTT. Translated: CASSARTRGDTQYF. This rearrangement joins TRBV19 to TRBJ2-3; unclear D gene. V dropped 5 bases and J dropped 5 bases, with 14 bases sitting between them. Germline V gene lookup returns CDR1 LNHDA and CDR2 SQIVND (reference sequence). This CDR3 spans 14 amino acids.

The chain uses TRBV18 and TRBJ1-2, with unresolved D. Germline assignment: CDR1 KGHSH and CDR2 LQKENI. The CDR3 contains 15 residues. The V gene lost 2 bases and the J gene lost 0 bases, with 10 bases spanning the gap. CDR3 in amino acids: CASSPEGQANYGYTF. CDR3 sequence (DNA): TGTGCCAGCTCACCAGAGGGTCAAGCTAACTATGGCTACACCTTC.